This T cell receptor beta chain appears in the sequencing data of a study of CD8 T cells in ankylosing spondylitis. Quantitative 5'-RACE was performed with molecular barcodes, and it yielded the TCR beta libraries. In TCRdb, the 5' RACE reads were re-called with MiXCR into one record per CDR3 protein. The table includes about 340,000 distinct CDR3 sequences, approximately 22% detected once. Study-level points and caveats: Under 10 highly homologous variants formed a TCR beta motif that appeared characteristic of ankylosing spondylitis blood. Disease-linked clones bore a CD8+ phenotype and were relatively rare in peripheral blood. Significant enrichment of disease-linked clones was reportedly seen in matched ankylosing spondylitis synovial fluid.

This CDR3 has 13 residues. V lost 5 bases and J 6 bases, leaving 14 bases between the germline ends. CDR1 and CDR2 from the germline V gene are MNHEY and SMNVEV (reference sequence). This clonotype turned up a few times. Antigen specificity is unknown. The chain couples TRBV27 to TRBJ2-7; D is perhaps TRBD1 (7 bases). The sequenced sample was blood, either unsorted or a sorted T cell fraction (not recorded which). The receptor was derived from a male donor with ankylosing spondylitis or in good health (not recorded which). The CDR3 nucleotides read TGTGCCAGCAGTCCGCAGGGGGGCGCCGAGCAGTACTTC. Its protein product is CASSPQGGAEQYF.